This TCR beta chain was captured in a study of T cell responses to AZD1222 COVID-19 vaccine. General study findings and limits: Baseline seropositivity occurred in only a handful of AZD1222 recipients. Rises in breadth and depth of Spike-specific TCRs came after two AZD1222 doses.

Here immunoSEQ multiplex PCR was the method, and the copy in TCRdb shows in-frame clones only, minus some. This table holds some 120,000 clones, less than 95% found once. Germline lookup yields CDR1 LNHDA and CDR2 SQIVND (reference sequence). The CDR3 runs to 15 residues. Trimming cost V 4 bases and J 5 bases, with 17 bases left between them. Turning to this clone: The antigen is undetermined.

This clonotype originated in an adult in good health. The material sequenced was peripheral blood, taken on day 0 of MenACWY control vaccination. This chain uses TRBV19 with TRBJ1-2, with a weak D call TRBD1 (5 bases). CDR3 protein: CASSTWGQKQYGYTF. The DNA for the CDR3 is TGTGCCAGTAGTACATGGGGCCAGAAGCAGTATGGCTACACCTTC. Drawing the rest from reference TRBV19 and TRBJ1-2, the complete variable domain is DGGITQSPKYLFRKEGQNVTLSCEQNLNHDAMYWYRQDPGQGLRLIYYSQIVNDFQKGDIAEGYSVSREKKESFPLTVTSAQKNPTAFYLCASSTWGQKQYGYTFGSGTRLTVV.